The 27 T cell receptor beta chains listed next were all sequenced from one sample in a study of blood T cell repertoires in COVID-19. TCRdb's copy holds only in-frame clones and misses some; the assay was immunoSEQ multiplex PCR. The repertoire holds about 43,000 clones, with around 79% as singletons. Sequences were obtained from peripheral blood. Source of these receptors: a woman aged 60-70 years with acute or convalescent COVID-19.

This chain connects TRBV7-9 to TRBJ1-1, with D tentatively TRBD1 (5 bases). Per germline, CDR1 SEHNR and CDR2 FQNEAQ (reference sequence). V lost 7 bases and J lost 2, with 17 bases in between. This CDR3 has 15 residues. The CDR3 sequence: CASTSTWGENTEAFF. CDR3 DNA: TGTGCCAGCACCTCAACTTGGGGGGAAAACACTGAAGCTTTCTTT.

The chain couples TRBV7-2 to TRBJ2-3; 8 positions agree with TRBD2. V lost 5 bases, J lost 8 bases, and 15 bases stayed unmatched. The length of the CDR3 is 16 residues. Germline-derived CDR1 and CDR2 are SGHTA and FQGNSA. CDR3 in DNA: TGTGCCAGCAGCGTAGGGGTAGCGGGGTTGATAGGTACGCAGTATTTT. It translates to CASSVGVAGLIGTQYF. Complete variable domain (other parts from reference TRBV7-2 and TRBJ2-3): GAGVSQSPSNKVTEKGKDVELRCDPISGHTALYWYRQSLGQGLEFLIYFQGNSAPDKSGLPSDRFSAERTGGSVSTLTIQRTQQEDSAVYLCASSVGVAGLIGTQYFGPGTRLTVL.

J is TRBJ1-1 and V is TRBV19; D is perhaps TRBD1 (6 bases). Germline assignment: CDR1 LNHDA and CDR2 SQIVND (reference sequence). The CDR3 contains 13 residues. Trimming left V 1 base short and J 8 bases short, with 11 bases between. The CDR3 nucleotides read TGTGCCAGTAGTATAGCTACAGGGCTCGAAGCTTTCTTT. It yields the protein CASSIATGLEAFF.

The V gene is TRBV7-2, the J gene TRBJ2-1; 10 nucleotides agree with TRBD2. J was trimmed by 16 bases and V by 5 bases; bases with no gene match: 11. Germline CDR1 reads SGHTA; CDR2 reads FQGNSA. The CDR3 covers 13 residues. The CDR3 reads CASSPRAGGPSFF. In nucleotides, the CDR3 is TGTGCCAGCAGCCCGAGAGCGGGGGGGCCTTCTTTCTTC.

This clone was detected only a few times. The gene calls are TRBV27 and TRBJ2-1; the match to TRBD1 covers 9 bases. The CDR3 extends over 18 amino acids. CDR1 and CDR2 from the germline V gene are MNHEY and SMNVEV (reference sequence). After removal of 8 bases from V and 1 base from J, the junction contained 15 bases not matched to a gene. CDR3 amino acids: CASAIQGALAGSYNEQFF. In nucleotides, the CDR3 is TGTGCCAGCGCAATACAGGGGGCCCTGGCAGGATCCTACAATGAGCAGTTCTTC.

CDR3 nucleotide sequence: TGTGCCACTAACGACAGGAACACTGAAGCTTTCTTT. This gives the protein CATNDRNTEAFF. This chain uses TRBV19 with TRBJ1-1, with D possibly matching TRBD1 (5 bases). Trimming removed 10 bases at V and 1 base at J, with 10 bases between. The germline CDR1 and CDR2 sequences are LNHDA and SQIVND (reference sequence). The CDR3 is 12 residues long.

The gene calls are TRBV7-2 and TRBJ1-5, with 7 bases identical to TRBD1. With V trimmed by 8 bases and J by 3 bases, 13 bases remained unmatched. This CDR3 is built from 16 residues. Germline assignment: CDR1 SGHTA and CDR2 FQGNSA. CDR3: CASGGPPGQNNQPQHF. The CDR3 region has the DNA TGTGCCAGCGGGGGGCCACCGGGACAGAACAATCAGCCCCAGCATTTT. Variable domain in full (rest from reference TRBV7-2 and TRBJ1-5): GAGVSQSPSNKVTEKGKDVELRCDPISGHTALYWYRQSLGQGLEFLIYFQGNSAPDKSGLPSDRFSAERTGGSVSTLTIQRTQQEDSAVYLCASGGPPGQNNQPQHFGDGTRLSIL.

The chain uses TRBV6-6 and TRBJ2-3; tentative D call: TRBD1 (5 bases). Per germline, CDR1 MNHNY and CDR2 SVGAGI (reference sequence). The CDR3 totals 16 residues. V dropped 5 bases and J dropped 0 bases, with 15 bases sitting between them. The CDR3 DNA follows: TGTGCCAGCAGTAGGGGTCTGGCGGTAAGCACAGATACGCAGTATTTT. Translating gives CASSRGLAVSTDTQYF.

The chain recombines TRBV7-3 with TRBJ2-5, with TRBD2 matching over 9 bases. The germline CDR1 and CDR2 sequences are SGHTA and FQGTGA. The trim removed 8 bases at V and 5 bases at J, leaving 12 bases unmatched. CDR3 length equals 15 residues. CDR3 in DNA: TGTGCCAGCTCCCTCGGGGCGGGGGGGCTTGAGACCCAGTACTTC. It codes for CASSLGAGGLETQYF.

In its sample, this clone was seen many times. This chain links TRBV9 with TRBJ2-1; D remains ambiguous. The CDR3 covers 14 residues. CDR1 and CDR2 from the germline V gene are SGDLS and YYNGEE. With 1 base removed from V and 4 bases from J, the gap between germline ends came to 9 bases. The CDR3 DNA follows: TGTGCCAGCAGCGTACACGGTGGTTACAATGAGCAGTTCTTC. Its translation is CASSVHGGYNEQFF.

The chain recombines TRBV6-1 with TRBJ1-6; D is perhaps TRBD1 (6 bases). Germline CDR1 reads MNHNS; CDR2 reads SASEGT. The CDR3 consists of 17 residues. Trimming stripped 4 bases from V and 2 bases from J, with 15 bases between. CDR3 nucleotide sequence: TGTGCCAGCAGTGCCACACAGGGTCGCGCCTATAATTCACCCCTCCACTTT. This translates into CASSATQGRAYNSPLHF.

This clone appeared a single time. The chain combines TRBV7-2 with TRBJ2-3; no clear D. V was cut by 5 bases and J by 0 bases, with 12 bases left in between. The CDR3 consists of 15 residues. Germline V CDR1 and CDR2: SGHTA, FQGNSA. The CDR3 DNA is TGTGCCAGCAGCCTTAGAGTATCTAGCACAGATACGCAGTATTTT. This translates into CASSLRVSSTDTQYF.

The CDR3 loop is CASSLHGGQETQYF. DNA of the CDR3: TGTGCCAGCAGCTTACACGGGGGCCAAGAGACCCAGTACTTC. The chain carries TRBV7-8 and TRBJ2-5; weak D call: TRBD2 (6 bases). The germline CDR1 and CDR2 sequences are SGHVS and FQNEAQ. Trimming took 2 bases from V and 1 from J, leaving 8 bases between them. The CDR3 totals 14 residues.

This clone was recorded at least ten times. CDR3 in DNA: TGTGCCAGCAGCTCGATACTAGGCACAGATACGCAGTATTTT. It encodes CASSSILGTDTQYF. V gene TRBV4-2 combines with J gene TRBJ2-3; a weak D match, TRBD2 (5 bases). This CDR3 has 14 residues. Deletions cut 5 bases from V and 1 base from J, with 10 bases between. In germline, CDR1 is LGHNA, CDR2 YNFKEQ.

The chain joins TRBV3-1 (or the pseudogene TRBV3-2) to TRBJ1-3; 7 nucleotides line up with TRBD1. V gave up 5 bases and J gave up 5 bases; unmatched junction bases: 6. Germline V gives CDR1 LGHDT, CDR2 YNNKEL (reference sequence). CDR3 length: 14 amino acids. CDR3 amino acids: CASSNGDSRNTIYF. The CDR3 DNA follows: TGTGCCAGCAGCAACGGGGACAGCCGAAACACCATATATTTT.

This sequence joins TRBV12-5 and TRBJ1-1; 7 nucleotides align to TRBD1. The J segment lost 0 bases and the V segment lost 1 base, leaving 11 bases of the junction unmatched. The V gene's germline CDR1 is LGHNT and CDR2 FRNRAP. There are 18 residues in the CDR3. Here the CDR3 reads CASGLAAWDSPVNTEAFF. DNA of the CDR3: TGTGCTAGTGGTTTGGCCGCATGGGACAGCCCGGTGAACACTGAAGCTTTCTTT.

This clone has just a few counts. The V gene is TRBV7-8, the J gene TRBJ2-7, with 11 bases fitting TRBD1. There are 16 residues in the CDR3. Germline CDR1 and CDR2: SGHVS and FQNEAQ. V lost 4 bases and J lost 1; bases outside the gene matches: 6. The CDR3 sequence is CASSSGTGGISYEQYF. The CDR3 region has the DNA TGTGCCAGCAGCTCAGGGACAGGGGGTATTTCCTACGAGCAGTACTTC.

The gene calls are TRBV27 and TRBJ1-4, with TRBD1 as a possible D gene (5 bases). Trimming removed 6 bases at V and 4 bases at J, with 18 bases between. Germline CDR1 and CDR2: MNHEY and SMNVEV (reference sequence). CDR3 length: 16 amino acids. The CDR3 coding sequence is TGTGCCAGCAGCTTAAGGAAGCAGGGCGTTAATGAAAAACTGTTTTTT. Encoded protein: CASSLRKQGVNEKLFF. Together with reference TRBV27 and TRBJ1-4, the CDR3 gives the full variable domain: EAQVTQNPRYLITVTGKKLTVTCSQNMNHEYMSWYRQDPGLGLRQIYYSMNVEVTDKGDVPEGYKVSRKEKRNFPLILESPSPNQTSLYFCASSLRKQGVNEKLFFGSGTQLSVL.

This chain joins TRBV7-2 and TRBJ1-2; no reliable D call. From germline, CDR1 is SGHTA and CDR2 FQGNSA. Trimming pared 2 bases from V and 2 bases from J, leaving 9 bases between. The CDR3 sequence is 14 residues long. This CDR3 reads CASSLSLQNYGYTF. CDR3 sequence (DNA): TGTGCCAGCAGCTTAAGCTTACAGAACTATGGCTACACCTTC.

The gene calls are TRBV6-1 and TRBJ1-6, with a weak D call TRBD1 (5 bases). Germline CDR1 and CDR2: MNHNS and SASEGT. This CDR3 is built from 15 residues. V dropped 2 bases and J dropped 10 bases, with 15 bases sitting between them. CDR3 coding DNA: TGTGCCAGCAGTGAACAGGGTTTGAGAGTCTCACCCCTCCACTTT. It is translated as CASSEQGLRVSPLHF.

The rearrangement joins TRBV18 to TRBJ1-4; weak D call: TRBD1 (5 bases). There are 15 residues in the CDR3. From germline, CDR1 is KGHSH and CDR2 LQKENI. V lost 6 bases and J 2 bases, leaving 13 bases between the germline ends. The CDR3 spells CASSLSGATNEKLFF. The DNA of the CDR3 is TGTGCCAGCTCTCTTAGCGGGGCCACTAATGAAAAACTGTTTTTT. Full variable domain (missing parts from reference TRBV18 and TRBJ1-4): NAGVMQNPRHLVRRRGQEARLRCSPMKGHSHVYWYRQLPEEGLKFMVYLQKENIIDESGMPKERFSAEFPKEGPSILRIQQVVRGDSAAYFCASSLSGATNEKLFFGSGTQLSVL.

A single count supports this clone. The V call is TRBV7-2, the J call TRBJ1-4; D is unclear. The CDR3 is 15 residues long. In germline, CDR1 is SGHTA, CDR2 FQGNSA. The V and J ends lost 5 bases and 6 bases respectively, with 16 bases between them. The CDR3 spells CASSPILGLDEKLFF. CDR3 nucleotides: TGTGCCAGCAGCCCCATTCTTGGGCTGGATGAAAAACTGTTTTTT.

This clone showed up just a few times. The chain combines TRBV24-1 with TRBJ1-2; tentatively, D is TRBD1 (5 bases). The V gene's germline CDR1 is KGHDR and CDR2 SFDVKD. The CDR3 has 10 amino acids. V was clipped by 11 bases and J by 6 bases, with 9 bases between them. The CDR3 nucleotides are TGTGCCATTCGGACACATGGCTACACCTTC. Its translation: CAIRTHGYTF.

Here the CDR3 reads CASSLGQGGAFF. The CDR3 DNA follows: TGTGCCAGCAGCTTAGGACAGGGTGGGGCTTTCTTT. The chain links TRBV7-2 to TRBJ1-1, with 7 bases matching TRBD1. Per germline, CDR1 SGHTA and CDR2 FQGNSA. The CDR3 is 12 residues long. V shed 1 base, J shed 11 bases, and the junction held 4 bases outside the gene matches.

This clone occurred a few times. In DNA form, the CDR3 reads TGTGCCAGCAGCCCAGCAGGGGGTTACACAGATACGCAGTATTTT. It codes for CASSPAGGYTDTQYF. The chain has TRBV7-9 and TRBJ2-3; 7 nucleotides match TRBD1. Germline V lookup: CDR1 SEHNR, CDR2 FQNEAQ (reference sequence). The CDR3 is 15 residues long. J was trimmed by 2 bases and V by 5 bases; bases with no gene match: 7.

The chain has TRBV9 and TRBJ1-2; 10 bases fit TRBD1. Per the germline V gene, CDR1 is SGDLS and CDR2 is YYNGEE. This CDR3 has 15 amino acids. J gave up 1 base and V 4 bases, and 4 bases lay outside the gene matches. The CDR3 loop reads CASSPGTGDNYGYTF. CDR3 nucleotides: TGTGCCAGCAGCCCCGGGACAGGGGATAACTATGGCTACACCTTC.

The chain uses TRBV5-1 and TRBJ2-1, with D maybe TRBD2 (6 bases). Trimming took 1 base from V and 4 from J, leaving 12 bases between them. The germline CDR1 and CDR2 sequences are SGHRS and YFSETQ. The CDR3 runs to 15 residues. The CDR3 DNA sequence: TGCGCCAGCAGCTTGTCGGGGGAGAAATACAATGAGCAGTTCTTC. The encoded protein is CASSLSGEKYNEQFF. The variable domain in full, completed from reference TRBV5-1 and TRBJ2-1, reads KAGVTQTPRYLIKTRGQQVTLSCSPISGHRSVSWYQQTPGQGLQFLFEYFSETQRNKGNFPGRFSGRQFSNSRSEMNVSTLELGDSALYLCASSLSGEKYNEQFFGPGTRLTVL.